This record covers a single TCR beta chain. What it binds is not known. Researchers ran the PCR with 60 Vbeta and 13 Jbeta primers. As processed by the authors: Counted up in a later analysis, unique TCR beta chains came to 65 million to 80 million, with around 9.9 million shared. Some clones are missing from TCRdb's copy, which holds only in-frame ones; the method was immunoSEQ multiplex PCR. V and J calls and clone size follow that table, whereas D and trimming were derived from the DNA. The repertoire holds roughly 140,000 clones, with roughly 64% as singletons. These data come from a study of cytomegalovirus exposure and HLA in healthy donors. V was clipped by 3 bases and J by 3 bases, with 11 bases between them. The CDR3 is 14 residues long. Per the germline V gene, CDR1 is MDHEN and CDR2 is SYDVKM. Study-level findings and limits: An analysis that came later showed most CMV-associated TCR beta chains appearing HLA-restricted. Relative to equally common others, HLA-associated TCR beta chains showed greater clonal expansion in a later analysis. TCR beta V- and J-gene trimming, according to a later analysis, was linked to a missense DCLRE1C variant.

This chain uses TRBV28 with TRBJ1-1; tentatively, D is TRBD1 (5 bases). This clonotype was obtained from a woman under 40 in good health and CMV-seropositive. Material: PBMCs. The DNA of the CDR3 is TGTGCCAGCAGTTTGAAGCAGGGCTACACTGAAGCTTTCTTT. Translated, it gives CASSLKQGYTEAFF.